The 31 T cell receptor beta chains below were found in one sample sequenced in a study of blood T cell repertoires in COVID-19. This table comes from immunoSEQ multiplex PCR, and its TCRdb copy is limited to in-frame clones, with some not included. The data show fewer than 90,000 clones, approximately 90% seen once. The sample comprised peripheral blood. These receptor sequences come from a human donor in a cohort sampled during active COVID-19.

This chain links TRBV5-6 with TRBJ1-6; TRBD1 matches at 10 bases. V trimming: 4 bases; J trimming: 9 bases; junction bases outside the gene matches: 7. The CDR3 sequence is 15 residues long. In germline, CDR1 is SGHDT, CDR2 YYEEEE. CDR3 in amino acids: CASSVEGTGVSPLHF. In DNA form, the CDR3 reads TGTGCCAGCAGCGTTGAAGGGACAGGGGTTTCACCCCTCCACTTT.

The chain joins TRBV3-1 (or the pseudogene TRBV3-2) to TRBJ2-5; D might be TRBD2 (6 bases). This CDR3 has 14 residues. The germline V gene encodes CDR1 LGHDT and CDR2 YNNKEL (reference sequence). Deletions cut 0 bases from V and 6 bases from J, with 11 bases between. The CDR3, as DNA: TGTGCCAGCAGCCAAGATTGGGGGAGGAAGACCCAGTACTTC. This sequence encodes CASSQDWGRKTQYF.

The chain joins TRBV5-4 to TRBJ1-1; possible D gene TRBD1, 5 bases. The germline V and J ends were trimmed by 5 bases and 1 base, with 9 bases remaining between them. From germline, CDR1 is SGHNT and CDR2 YYREEE (reference sequence). The CDR3 runs to 13 residues. The CDR3 nucleotides read TGTGCCAGCAGTCAGGACAAGAACACTGAAGCTTTCTTT. This gives the protein CASSQDKNTEAFF.

This sequence joins TRBV6-2 or TRBV6-3 and TRBJ2-1, with TRBD2 as a possible D gene (6 bases). Trimming cost V 2 bases and J 4 bases, with 15 bases left between them. This CDR3 has 16 amino acids. Germline V lookup: CDR1 MNHEY, CDR2 SVGEGT. The CDR3, as DNA: TGTGCCAGCAGTTACGGGGGGAGTGCCACTTACAATGAGCAGTTCTTC. Protein: CASSYGGSATYNEQFF.

CDR3 in amino acids: CASSLGALNTEAFF. The CDR3 region has the DNA TGCGCCAGCAGCTTGGGGGCTTTGAACACTGAAGCTTTCTTT. The chain uses TRBV5-1 and TRBJ1-1; D gene uncertain. Trimming shortened V by 0 bases and J by 0 bases, and 6 bases separated the two germline ends. The length of the CDR3 is 14 residues. The germline CDR1 and CDR2 sequences are SGHRS and YFSETQ.

The rearrangement uses TRBV7-9 and TRBJ1-2, with D unclear. Trimming shortened V by 2 bases and J by 4 bases, and 11 bases separated the two germline ends. Germline CDR1 is SEHNR and CDR2 is FQNEAQ (reference sequence). The CDR3 runs 14 residues. This CDR3 reads CASSLNEELYGYTF. Here the CDR3 DNA reads TGTGCCAGCAGCTTAAACGAGGAGCTCTATGGCTACACCTTC.

This rearrangement joins TRBV12-3 or TRBV12-4 to TRBJ2-1; D uncertain. The CDR3 spans 11 residues. V was clipped by 8 bases and J by 1 base, with 3 bases between them. This chain's CDR3 is CASASYNEQFF. The CDR3 nucleotides are TGTGCCAGCGCGTCCTACAATGAGCAGTTCTTC.

The J gene is TRBJ2-3, the V gene TRBV2; 12 bases map to TRBD2. V lost 6 bases, J lost 3 bases, and 7 bases stayed unmatched. CDR3 length equals 16 residues. Per germline, CDR1 SNHLY and CDR2 FYNNEI. DNA for the CDR3: TGTGCCAGCAGCCTCAAGACTAGCGGGAGAACAGATACGCAGTATTTT. Its protein is CASSLKTSGRTDTQYF.

V usage is TRBV2 and J usage is TRBJ1-5, with no clear D. V lost 4 bases and J lost 7, with 5 bases in between. This CDR3 region has 11 residues. Per the germline V gene, CDR1 is SNHLY and CDR2 is FYNNEI. The CDR3 reads CASSVGQPQHF. The CDR3 nucleotides are TGTGCCAGCAGTGTTGGCCAGCCCCAGCATTTT.

This clone was seen only once. The V gene is TRBV2, the J gene TRBJ1-1; tentative D call: TRBD1 (6 bases). The germline V gene encodes CDR1 SNHLY and CDR2 FYNNEI. CDR3 length equals 12 residues. The ends were cut back, 6 bases at V and 7 bases at J, with 12 bases in the middle. The CDR3 DNA reads as TGTGCCAGCAGGACAGGCCTTATTGAAGCTTTCTTT. Translating gives CASRTGLIEAFF.

In nucleotides, the CDR3 is TGTGCCACCAGCACGGGAGAAGACCGAGGGACTTTTATCTACGAGCAGTACTTC. It is translated as CATSTGEDRGTFIYEQYF. The rearrangement joins TRBV15 to TRBJ2-7, with D possibly TRBD2 on 6 matching bases. The ends were cut back, 4 bases at V and 3 bases at J, with 25 bases in the middle. The CDR3 runs 18 residues. Germline V lookup: CDR1 LNHNV, CDR2 YYDKDF (reference sequence).

This clone was picked up one time. The chain uses TRBV7-2 and TRBJ2-1; no clear D gene. From germline, CDR1 is SGHTA and CDR2 FQGNSA. The CDR3 contains 14 residues. Between the trimmed V and J ends, which lost 6 bases and 5 bases, there was a span of 14 bases. CDR3 in amino acids: CASSPWPLNNEQFF. CDR3 DNA: TGTGCCAGCAGTCCCTGGCCCCTTAACAATGAGCAGTTCTTC. Full variable domain (remainder filled in from reference TRBV7-2 and TRBJ2-1): GAGVSQSPSNKVTEKGKDVELRCDPISGHTALYWYRQSLGQGLEFLIYFQGNSAPDKSGLPSDRFSAERTGGSVSTLTIQRTQQEDSAVYLCASSPWPLNNEQFFGPGTRLTVL.

This clone was counted between two and nine times. The genes are TRBV4-2 and TRBJ1-5, with D hard to call. Germline V gene data show CDR1 as LGHNA and CDR2 as YNFKEQ. The CDR3 contains 16 residues. V lost 1 base to trimming and J lost 6 bases, with 16 bases between them. CDR3 residues: CASSQGSDPLGQPQHF. The CDR3 nucleotides are TGTGCCAGCAGCCAAGGGTCCGACCCCCTAGGTCAGCCCCAGCATTTT.

The CDR3 DNA reads TGTGCCAGCAGCCAAGGTGGAGGAGGGACTAACTATGGCTACACCTTC. Translated: CASSQGGGGTNYGYTF. The chain carries TRBV3-1 (or the pseudogene TRBV3-2) and TRBJ1-2; no clear D gene. V was cut by 1 base and J by 0 bases, with 12 bases left in between. Germline assignment: CDR1 LGHDT and CDR2 YNNKEL (reference sequence). This CDR3 has 16 residues.

The V gene is TRBV5-1, the J gene TRBJ2-5; D is possibly TRBD1 (5 bases). This CDR3 spans 14 amino acids. With 0 bases removed from V and 3 bases from J, the gap between germline ends came to 9 bases. Germline CDR1 is SGHRS and CDR2 is YFSETQ. CDR3 DNA: TGCGCCAGCAGCTTGGGACAGCCCGAAGAGACCCAGTACTTC. Translation gives CASSLGQPEETQYF.

The J gene is TRBJ2-5, the V gene TRBV7-2, with 7 positions matching TRBD2. Looked up from germline, CDR1 is SGHTA and CDR2 is FQGNSA. V trimming: 4 bases; J trimming: 4 bases; junction bases outside the gene matches: 6. The length of the CDR3 is 14 residues. The chain's CDR3 is CASSSATSTETQYF. The CDR3 nucleotides are TGTGCCAGCAGCTCCGCGACTAGCACAGAGACCCAGTACTTC.

The chain recombines TRBV30 with TRBJ2-7, with a possible D match to TRBD2 (5 bases). The CDR3 has 12 residues. Looked up from germline, CDR1 is GTSNPN and CDR2 is SVGIG (reference sequence). V was trimmed by 3 bases and J by 1 base, leaving 7 bases between them. The CDR3 bases are TGTGCCTGGAGCGGGAAATCCTACGAGCAGTACGTC. This gives the protein CAWSGKSYEQYV.

The genes are TRBV7-2 and TRBJ2-7; D is perhaps TRBD1 (6 bases). V gave up 5 bases and J gave up 2 bases, with 13 bases separating them. This CDR3 is 14 amino acids long. Germline CDR1 and CDR2: SGHTA and FQGNSA. The CDR3 sequence: CASSLRDTAYEQYF. The CDR3 coding sequence is TGTGCCAGCAGCCTCCGGGACACCGCCTACGAGCAGTACTTC.

The V call is TRBV27, the J call TRBJ2-1; a possible D gene is TRBD2 (5 bases). Trimming took 4 bases from V and 9 from J, leaving 22 bases between them. The length of the CDR3 is 16 residues. Germline V CDR1 and CDR2: MNHEY, SMNVEV (reference sequence). The DNA of the CDR3 is TGTGCCAGCAGTTCCTTGAGCGGAGCCGGGGTTATTGAGCAGTTCTTC. The encoded protein is CASSSLSGAGVIEQFF.

The chain uses TRBV28 and TRBJ1-6, with D possibly TRBD1 on 6 matching bases. The CDR3 has 14 residues. The V gene's germline CDR1 is MDHEN and CDR2 SYDVKM. Trimming removed 5 bases from V and 7 bases from J, with 12 bases in between. The DNA of the CDR3 is TGTGCCAGCAGTATCGGCAGGGGAAATTCACCCCTCCACTTT. Protein: CASSIGRGNSPLHF.

The rearrangement joins TRBV5-4 to TRBJ2-5, with 12 nucleotides matching TRBD2. Germline V lookup: CDR1 SGHNT, CDR2 YYREEE (reference sequence). The CDR3 runs 15 residues. V was clipped by 5 bases and J by 5 bases; unmatched bases: 7. CDR3 residues: CASSLAGGPGETQYF. DNA for the CDR3: TGTGCCAGCAGTCTAGCGGGAGGGCCCGGGGAGACCCAGTACTTC.

The chain uses TRBV6-4 and TRBJ2-7; TRBD1 might be the D (6 bases). Germline CDR1 MRHNA, CDR2 SNTAGT. This CDR3 region has 14 residues. V was shortened by 8 bases and J by 3 bases, with 17 bases between the two germline ends. The CDR3 sequence is CASPGQLEGYEQYV. DNA of the CDR3: TGTGCCAGCCCCGGACAGCTCGAGGGCTACGAGCAGTACGTC.

This clone was picked up a small number of times. The genes are TRBV4-1 and TRBJ1-5, with no clear D. The CDR3 loop spans 15 amino acids. V was pared by 0 bases and J by 6 bases, with 12 bases between. The germline V gene encodes CDR1 MGHRA and CDR2 YSYEKL. The CDR3 loop is CASSQDPSGGQPQHF. The CDR3 DNA is TGCGCCAGCAGCCAAGATCCAAGCGGTGGTCAGCCCCAGCATTTT.

This clone has a single count. The genes are TRBV5-1 and TRBJ2-7, with D possibly matching TRBD2 (6 bases). In germline, CDR1 is SGHRS, CDR2 YFSETQ. The germline V and J ends were trimmed by 6 bases and 5 bases, with 12 bases remaining between them. This CDR3 comprises 12 residues. As DNA, the CDR3 is TGCGCCAGCATGGGAGGCCCCCACGAGCAGTACTTC. Translating it yields CASMGGPHEQYF.

The chain combines TRBV6-2 or TRBV6-3 with TRBJ2-2; 9 bases map to TRBD1. The trim removed 6 bases at V and 12 bases at J, leaving 5 bases unmatched. The V gene's germline CDR1 is MNHEY and CDR2 SVGEGT. This CDR3 comprises 12 residues. Written as DNA, the CDR3 is TGTGCCAGCAGCCAACAGGGGGCCAAGCTGTTTTTT. Its translation: CASSQQGAKLFF.

The chain links TRBV18 to TRBJ1-6; 8 nucleotides align to TRBD1. CDR3 length: 14 residues. The V gene end was trimmed by 3 bases and the J gene end by 7 bases; junction bases not matched to a gene: 2. CDR1 is KGHSH and CDR2 is LQKENI in the germline V gene. CDR3 bases: TGTGCCAGCTCACCCCGGACAGGGAATTCACCCCTCCACTTT. This codes for CASSPRTGNSPLHF. The whole variable domain, filled in from reference TRBV18 and TRBJ1-6, reads NAGVMQNPRHLVRRRGQEARLRCSPMKGHSHVYWYRQLPEEGLKFMVYLQKENIIDESGMPKERFSAEFPKEGPSILRIQQVVRGDSAAYFCASSPRTGNSPLHFGNGTRLTVT.

The genes are TRBV5-1 and TRBJ2-6; 11 nucleotides align to TRBD2. CDR1 is SGHRS and CDR2 is YFSETQ in the germline V gene. The CDR3 is 17 amino acids. J was trimmed by 2 bases and V by 0 bases; bases with no gene match: 1. CDR3 amino acids: CASSLELAGAGANVLTF. The CDR3 coding sequence is TGCGCCAGCAGCTTGGAACTAGCGGGAGCTGGGGCCAACGTCCTGACTTTC.

The chain combines TRBV12-1 with TRBJ2-7; TRBD2 reflects the table's D call only, with no check against the DNA. TRBV12-1 is a recognized pseudogene. The CDR3 covers 18 residues. The CDR3 DNA sequence: TGTGCCAGCAGCTTTGTTCGGGTCGTGGAGGAAAGGATCTACGAGCAGTACTTC. As protein: CASSFVRVVEERIYEQYF.

The genes are TRBV21-1 and TRBJ2-5; the table's TRBD1 call for D was not verified on the DNA. TRBV21-1 constitutes a pseudogene. CDR3 length: 15 residues. Here the CDR3 reads CASSEQAGGSETQYF. DNA of the CDR3: TGTGCCAGCAGCGAACAGGCAGGGGGCAGTGAGACCCAGTACTTC.

The chain links TRBV7-8 to TRBJ2-5, with D perhaps matching TRBD2 (6 bases). From germline, CDR1 is SGHVS and CDR2 FQNEAQ. With 5 bases removed from V and 7 bases from J, the gap between germline ends came to 8 bases. This CDR3 is built from 11 residues. The CDR3 protein is CASSPGGTQYF. In DNA form, the CDR3 reads TGTGCCAGCAGCCCCGGGGGGACCCAGTACTTC.

This CDR3 reads CASSYVRAGELFF. As DNA, the CDR3 is TGTGCCAGCAGTTATGTCAGGGCCGGGGAGCTGTTTTTT. The chain has TRBV6-6 and TRBJ2-2, with D maybe TRBD1 (5 bases). The germline V gene encodes CDR1 MNHNY and CDR2 SVGAGI (reference sequence). Trimming took 3 bases from V and 6 from J, leaving 8 bases between them. The CDR3 is 13 residues long.